These 23 T cell receptor beta chains came from one sample sequenced in a study of regulatory T cells in long-lasting Graves disease. Time point noted: newly diagnosed GD, antithyroid drugs for less than 3 months. Isolated PBMC RNA provided the starting material for the TCR library. Assembly of TCR beta libraries relied on iRepertoire HTBI primers together with Arm-PCR of CDR3 regions. TCRdb re-analysed the multiplex PCR reads in MiXCR, keeping a single row per CDR3 protein. Among under 300,000 distinct CDR3 sequences listed, 20% were seen once. The material was peripheral blood mononuclear cells (PBMCs), obtained at new diagnosis, from a patient treated with antithyroid drugs. These receptors all stem from a female donor with Graves disease.

This clonotype occurred a few times. The chain has TRBV11-2 and TRBJ1-6; D uncertain. The CDR3 totals 13 residues. Trimming took 1 base from V and 2 from J, leaving 0 bases between them. CDR1 and CDR2 from the germline V gene are SGHAT and FQNNGV. Written as DNA, the CDR3 is TGTGCCAGCAGCTTAGCCTATAATTCACCCCTCCACTTT. Translation: CASSLAYNSPLHF.

The chain has TRBV20-1 and TRBJ2-3; 16 nucleotides line up with TRBD2. The CDR3 has 16 residues. V shed 4 bases and J 5 bases; nucleotides not matched to a gene: 6. CDR1 DFQATT and CDR2 SNEGSKA come from the germline V gene (reference sequence). The CDR3 DNA sequence: TGCAGTGCTACGGGGACTAGCGGGGGGGCCTTAGATACGCAGTATTTT. As protein: CSATGTSGGALDTQYF.

At least ten counts were recorded for this clonotype. This chain joins TRBV9 and TRBJ2-2, with unresolved D. V dropped 0 bases and J dropped 4 bases, with 4 bases sitting between them. The CDR3 contains 13 residues. Germline V gene lookup returns CDR1 SGDLS and CDR2 YYNGEE. Here the CDR3 reads CASSVAGTGELFF. The CDR3 nucleotides are TGTGCCAGCAGCGTAGCTGGCACCGGGGAGCTGTTTTTT. The full variable domain, with the rest looked up from reference TRBV9 and TRBJ2-2, is DSGVTQTPKHLITATGQRVTLRCSPRSGDLSVYWYQQSLDQGLQFLIQYYNGEERAKGNILERFSAQQFPDLHSELNLSSLELGDSALYFCASSVAGTGELFFGEGSRLTVL.

A word on this clonotype: A far more abundant clone sits one base away, making this likely a read error. The CDR3 loop reads CAITLRTGENEQYF. The CDR3 DNA reads TGTGCCATCACCTTGAGGACAGGGGAAAATGAGCAGTACTTC. The V gene is TRBV2, the J gene TRBJ2-4; TRBD1 agrees at 9 bases. The V segment lost 10 bases and the J segment 13 bases; nucleotides outside the gene matches: 17. Germline lookup yields CDR1 SNHLY and CDR2 FYNNEI. The CDR3 is made up of 14 amino acids.

This clonotype was seen repeatedly, ten times or more. The chain links TRBV9 to TRBJ2-1; 7 nucleotides line up with TRBD2. Germline CDR1 is SGDLS and CDR2 is YYNGEE. CDR3 size: 19 residues. With 0 bases clipped from V and 6 bases from J, the junction kept 18 bases outside the gene matches. Here the CDR3 DNA reads TGTGCCAGCAGCGTAGATTATTTGGGAGGAAGCGGGATAGGCAATGAGCAGTTCTTC. Protein product: CASSVDYLGGSGIGNEQFF.

There are a few counts of this clonotype. The chain employs TRBV15 and TRBJ1-3; D gene unclear. Trimming pared 6 bases from V and 0 bases from J, leaving 6 bases between. Germline V gene sequence: CDR1 LNHNV, CDR2 YYDKDF (reference sequence). The CDR3 loop spans 13 amino acids. In DNA, the CDR3 is TGTGCCACCAGAACGAGCTCTGGAAACACCATATATTTT. Encoded protein: CATRTSSGNTIYF.

The gene calls are TRBV19 and TRBJ2-3; 8 nucleotides line up with TRBD2. With 10 bases clipped from V and 3 bases from J, the junction kept 9 bases outside the gene matches. CDR3 size: 14 residues. Germline CDR1 LNHDA, CDR2 SQIVND (reference sequence). For the CDR3, the DNA is TGTGCCACCGGGGGGGGGATAAGGACAGATACGCAGTATTTT. It encodes CATGGGIRTDTQYF.

This clonotype was counted ten times or more. The genes are TRBV25-1 and TRBJ2-7; D perhaps matches TRBD2 (6 bases). CDR1 MGHDK and CDR2 SYGVNS come from the germline V gene. The V and J ends lost 1 base and 2 bases respectively, with 15 bases between them. The length of the CDR3 is 16 residues. The CDR3 region has the DNA TGTGCCAGCAGTGAATCCCCTGCGGGGCCAACCTACGAGCAGTACTTC. Its translation: CASSESPAGPTYEQYF.

This clonotype was found many times. The chain combines TRBV20-1 with TRBJ2-7; the match to TRBD2 covers 10 bases. The CDR3 consists of 13 residues. V trimming: 4 bases; J trimming: 8 bases; junction bases outside the gene matches: 8. The germline CDR1 and CDR2 sequences are DFQATT and SNEGSKA (reference sequence). This CDR3 is CSATWGTSVQQYF. The DNA of the CDR3 is TGCAGTGCTACATGGGGGACTAGCGTCCAGCAGTACTTC.

This clonotype showed up many times. The CDR3 reads CASTLRDYGYTF. The CDR3 bases are TGTGCCAGCACCCTGCGAGATTATGGCTACACCTTC. The chain is built from TRBV28 and TRBJ1-2, with D unclear. The CDR3 contains 12 residues. The V end lost 7 bases, the J end lost 5 bases, and 11 bases lay between the germline ends. Germline CDR1 is MDHEN and CDR2 is SYDVKM.

With respect to this clonotype: A much larger clone differs by one base, so this may be a read error. The CDR3 loop reads CASQPRAWVAGDGQFF. As DNA, the CDR3 is TGTGCCAGCCAACCCCGGGCCTGGGTAGCGGGAGATGGGCAGTTCTTC. This rearrangement joins TRBV19 to TRBJ2-1; TRBD2 matches at 9 bases. There are 16 residues in the CDR3. Unmatched junction bases numbered 21, after V lost 9 bases and J lost 12 bases. CDR1 is LNHDA and CDR2 is SQIVND in the germline V gene (reference sequence).

This clonotype was counted ten times or more. The chain combines TRBV12-3 or TRBV12-4 with TRBJ2-1; 8 bases line up with TRBD2. The CDR3 sequence is 14 residues long. V was clipped by 6 bases and J by 2 bases; unmatched bases: 3. In nucleotides, the CDR3 is TGTGCCAGCAGAGCTAGCGGGCCCTACAATGAGCAGTTCTTC. It codes for CASRASGPYNEQFF.

This clonotype has a handful of counts. This may stem from a read error, because a much larger clone lies one nucleotide away. The chain combines TRBV12-3 or TRBV12-4 with TRBJ2-4; 11 bases are a match to TRBD2. This CDR3 comprises 15 residues. This CDR3 reads CASKGTSGAKSIQYF. For the CDR3, the DNA is TGTGCCAGCAAAGGGACTAGCGGCGCCAAAAGCATTCAGTACTTC.

This clonotype has at least ten counts. The chain couples TRBV27 to TRBJ2-7, with a tentative D call TRBD1 (6 bases). The CDR3 covers 13 residues. Germline lookup yields CDR1 MNHEY and CDR2 SMNVEV (reference sequence). Trimming removed 4 bases at V and 5 bases at J, with 12 bases between. The CDR3 here is CASSSTGSHEQYF. DNA of the CDR3: TGTGCCAGCAGTTCGACAGGTAGCCACGAGCAGTACTTC.

The chain uses TRBV20-1 and TRBJ2-5; TRBD1 is a possible D gene (8 bases). Germline-derived CDR1 and CDR2 are DFQATT and SNEGSKA (reference sequence). The V gene lost 8 bases and the J gene lost 3 bases, with 19 bases spanning the gap. The CDR3 runs to 14 residues. CDR3 loop: CSHDRGGGKETQYF. The DNA of the CDR3 is TGCAGTCACGACAGGGGAGGGGGTAAAGAGACCCAGTACTTC.

Many counts were recorded for this clonotype. This chain connects TRBV5-6 to TRBJ2-5; D gene uncertain. Germline V CDR1 and CDR2: SGHDT, YYEEEE. V was cut by 1 base and J by 5 bases, with 18 bases left in between. CDR3 length equals 16 residues. DNA of the CDR3: TGTGCCAGCAGCTTGTTGGCGAGGACCCAGACGGAGACCCAGTACTTC. It yields the protein CASSLLARTQTETQYF.

The chain employs TRBV28 and TRBJ2-7; unclear D gene. Germline CDR1 reads MDHEN; CDR2 reads SYDVKM. Trimming removed 0 bases at V and 6 bases at J, with 3 bases between. The CDR3 consists of 11 residues. CDR3 amino acids: CASSLWGEQYF. The CDR3 DNA reads as TGTGCCAGCAGTTTATGGGGCGAGCAGTACTTC.

The sample holds many counts of this clonotype. This chain uses TRBV20-1 with TRBJ1-4, with D perhaps TRBD1 (6 bases). The V gene's germline CDR1 is DFQATT and CDR2 SNEGSKA (reference sequence). CDR3 size: 12 residues. V lost 3 bases to trimming and J lost 6 bases, with 8 bases between them. CDR3 protein: CSASAGDEKLFF. The CDR3 DNA is TGCAGTGCTAGCGCAGGGGATGAAAAACTGTTTTTT.

This chain uses TRBV6-1 with TRBJ1-2; TRBD1 agrees at 7 bases. Germline V lookup: CDR1 MNHNS, CDR2 SASEGT. Unmatched junction bases numbered 7, after V lost 8 bases and J lost 4 bases. The CDR3 runs 13 residues. The CDR3 loop reads CASSNRGSYGYTF. For the CDR3, the DNA is TGTGCCAGCTCGAACAGGGGTAGCTATGGCTACACCTTC.

V is TRBV2 and J is TRBJ2-7; a weak D match, TRBD1 (6 bases). The CDR3 totals 15 residues. The V gene lost 2 bases and the J gene lost 0 bases, with 11 bases spanning the gap. Germline V gives CDR1 SNHLY, CDR2 FYNNEI. The CDR3 loop is CASSETGHSSYEQYF. The CDR3 DNA sequence: TGTGCCAGCAGTGAAACGGGACACAGCTCCTACGAGCAGTACTTC.

Remarks on this clonotype: Possible read error: a much larger clone is one base away. The CDR3 does not close with the conserved phenylalanine or tryptophan, likely indicating a read error. The chain links TRBV6-1 to TRBJ2-3; possibly TRBD2 for D (6 bases). Germline values: CDR1 MNHNS, CDR2 SASEGT. V lost 8 bases to trimming and J lost 2 bases, with 11 bases between them. The length of the CDR3 is 13 residues. The CDR3 coding sequence is TGTGCCAGCGGGAGGCCTCTCACAGATACGCAGTATCTT. Its protein is CASGRPLTDTQYL.

Details on this clonotype: Given a much more abundant clone one base away, this may be a read error. The rearrangement uses TRBV20-1 and TRBJ2-3; 9 nucleotides agree with TRBD2. The CDR3 length is 14 residues. CDR1 is DFQATT and CDR2 is SNEGSKA in the germline V gene (reference sequence). The CDR3 region is CNAWTSEGTDTQYF. The CDR3 coding sequence is TGCAATGCTTGGACTAGCGAAGGCACAGATACGCAGTATTTT.

This clonotype was seen many times. The V call is TRBV7-2, the J call TRBJ1-1; the match to TRBD1 covers 9 bases. Germline V gene lookup returns CDR1 SGHTA and CDR2 FQGNSA. The CDR3 runs 14 residues. The junction had 2 bases not matched to a gene; V was cut back by 6 bases and J by 0 bases. CDR3 in DNA: TGTGCCAGCAGGACAGGGGGAATGAACACTGAAGCTTTCTTT. Its translation is CASRTGGMNTEAFF.